This T cell receptor beta chain was captured in a study of tumor and adjacent non-tumor tissue in lung cancer. At the level of the study: Patients comprised about a dozen adenocarcinoma, a couple of squamous cell carcinoma and 1 small cell lung cancer. Aged about 31 to 80 years, patients included 10 men and a few women with stage I to III disease. General observations from the study: TCR diversity was significantly greater in tumor than normal lung tissue.

Germline values: CDR1 MGHRA, CDR2 YSYEKL. The CDR3 runs 15 residues. The V and J ends lost 4 bases and 7 bases respectively, with 20 bases between them. Worth noting for this clonotype: Its antigen is not identified.

RNA was extracted from bulk tissue without any cell sorting. TCRbeta libraries were built with three rounds of nested PCR, modified from ARM-PCR. Each CDR3 protein gets one entry after TCRdb re-called the multiplex PCR reads with MiXCR. The data hold 89,000 or so distinct CDR3 sequences, with around three fifths observed a single time. The rearrangement uses TRBV4-1 and TRBJ2-7; a weak D match, TRBD2 (5 bases). The source material was lung tumor tissue. The TCR originated in a man aged 65 to 85 with non-small cell lung cancer. In nucleotides, the CDR3 is TGCGCCAGCAGCCCCTCTAGCACGGCCGTGGGAGAGCAGTACTTC. Translating it yields CASSPSSTAVGEQYF.